The 19 T cell receptor beta chains reported below all come from one sample, sequenced in a study of beta chain features in type 1 diabetes. Study-level results: There was a moderate but significant shortening of TCRB CDR3s in all four CD4+ subsets of Type 1 diabetes patients.

Every isolated RNA sample was fully reverse transcribed, so sequencing captured expressed TCRB transcripts. Profiling relied on immunoSEQ multiplex PCR, and the TCRdb table lists in-frame clones only, not all of them. This sample has 250,000 to 350,000 clones, with 15% found just once. Their antigens are not known. The sample consisted of naive CD4+ T cells from blood. The source of these receptors is a man between 18 and 29 years old with type 1 diabetes.

The chain combines TRBV4-3 with TRBJ2-4; a possible D gene is TRBD1 (5 bases). The germline gives CDR1 LGHNA, CDR2 YSLEER. This CDR3 spans 15 amino acids. Between the trimmed V and J ends, which lost 0 bases and 0 bases, there was a span of 6 bases. CDR3 coding DNA: TGCGCCAGCAGCCAAGAGGGGCTAGCCAAAAACATTCAGTACTTC. Translating gives CASSQEGLAKNIQYF.

The chain has TRBV5-4 and TRBJ2-5, with 7 bases that match TRBD1. Trimming at V came to 0 bases and at J to 3 bases, leaving 5 bases not matched to a gene. The CDR3 extends over 15 amino acids. Germline V gene lookup returns CDR1 SGHNT and CDR2 YYREEE (reference sequence). The CDR3 is CASSLAGTVKETQYF. The CDR3 coding sequence is TGTGCCAGCAGCTTGGCCGGGACAGTCAAAGAGACCCAGTACTTC.

The chain carries TRBV30 and TRBJ2-5, with D maybe TRBD1 (6 bases). Germline CDR1 reads GTSNPN; CDR2 reads SVGIG (reference sequence). V was shortened by 4 bases and J by 3 bases, with 21 bases between the two germline ends. This CDR3 has 16 amino acids. Here the CDR3 reads CAWTQTGRGTKETQYF. The CDR3, as DNA: TGTGCCTGGACCCAGACAGGAAGGGGCACCAAAGAGACCCAGTACTTC.

The J gene is TRBJ2-7, the V gene TRBV6-5; 10 bases are shared with TRBD2. The CDR3 has 15 amino acids. Germline values: CDR1 MNHEY, CDR2 SVGAGI. V dropped 1 base and J dropped 6; count of bases not matched to a gene: 6. The CDR3 loop is CASSYWASGGPEQYF. Here the CDR3 DNA reads TGTGCCAGCAGTTACTGGGCTAGCGGGGGCCCCGAGCAGTACTTC.

This clone came up once. The chain links TRBV28 to TRBJ1-1; tentatively, D is TRBD1 (6 bases). V was cut by 4 bases and J by 11 bases, with 14 bases left in between. The germline V gene encodes CDR1 MDHEN and CDR2 SYDVKM. This CDR3 spans 12 amino acids. The CDR3 DNA is TGTGCCAGCAGTTCTCCGGGACAAGAGGCTTTCTTT. Protein product: CASSSPGQEAFF.

This rearrangement joins TRBV7-2 to TRBJ2-7, with a tentative D call TRBD2 (7 bases). Germline V CDR1 and CDR2: SGHTA, FQGNSA. V gave up 1 base and J gave up 2 bases, with 9 bases separating them. The CDR3 length is 14 residues. The CDR3 nucleotides read TGTGCCAGCAGCTTAGTGGGGGGGCCCTACGAGCAGTACTTC. It yields the protein CASSLVGGPYEQYF.

This clone turned up a few times. The CDR3 DNA sequence: TGTGCCAGCTCACCACCCGGGGTAGATACGCAGTATTTT. It specifies CASSPPGVDTQYF. V is TRBV18 and J is TRBJ2-3; possibly TRBD2 for D (5 bases). From germline, CDR1 is KGHSH and CDR2 LQKENI. The CDR3 contains 13 residues. V dropped 0 bases and J dropped 5 bases, with 6 bases sitting between them.

J is TRBJ1-5 and V is TRBV5-1; weak D call: TRBD1 (6 bases). The length of the CDR3 is 16 residues. Trimming cost V 1 base and J 4 bases, with 15 bases left between them. Per germline, CDR1 SGHRS and CDR2 YFSETQ. DNA for the CDR3: TGCGCCAGCAGCTTGTCAACAGGGCAGGGAAATCAGCCCCAGCATTTT. Its translation is CASSLSTGQGNQPQHF.

V and J are TRBV2 and TRBJ1-2; D gene uncertain. Germline CDR1 SNHLY, CDR2 FYNNEI. The CDR3 spans 12 residues. V was cut by 6 bases and J by 8 bases, with 13 bases left in between. CDR3 in amino acids: CASSSGGRGYTF. CDR3 nucleotides: TGTGCCAGCAGCTCGGGAGGACGGGGCTACACCTTC.

The chain uses TRBV28 and TRBJ1-2; 7 bases agree with TRBD1. The CDR3 is 14 residues long. From germline, CDR1 is MDHEN and CDR2 SYDVKM. V lost 6 bases, J lost 1 base, and 5 bases stayed unmatched. CDR3: CASRSTGLNYGYTF. The CDR3, as DNA: TGTGCCAGCAGGTCGACAGGGCTTAACTATGGCTACACCTTC.

This clone was found a few times. This chain links TRBV7-9 with TRBJ2-3; D unresolved. V lost 4 bases and J 6 bases, leaving 8 bases between the germline ends. CDR3 length: 12 residues. Germline CDR1 SEHNR, CDR2 FQNEAQ (reference sequence). The CDR3, as DNA: TGTGCCAGCAGCTCCCGCCGGGATACGCAGTATTTT. Protein product: CASSSRRDTQYF.

This chain links TRBV28 with TRBJ1-2; tentative D call: TRBD1 (5 bases). V was trimmed by 7 bases and J by 4 bases, leaving 13 bases between them. The CDR3 has 13 amino acids. CDR1 is MDHEN and CDR2 is SYDVKM in the germline V gene. CDR3 DNA: TGTGCCAGCACCTTGGGGCAGGCCTATGGCTACACCTTC. Translating gives CASTLGQAYGYTF.

V is TRBV7-2 and J is TRBJ2-4, with unresolved D. Deletions cut 8 bases from V and 5 bases from J, with 13 bases between. CDR3 length equals 13 residues. The V gene's germline CDR1 is SGHTA and CDR2 FQGNSA. The CDR3 loop is CASGRYAENIQYF. CDR3 nucleotides: TGTGCCAGCGGCCGGTATGCGGAAAACATTCAGTACTTC.

The V and J genes are TRBV5-1 and TRBJ2-3, with TRBD1 as a possible D gene (6 bases). CDR3 size: 15 residues. V was trimmed by 6 bases and J by 0 bases, leaving 14 bases between them. The germline V gene has CDR1 SGHRS and CDR2 YFSETQ. The CDR3 DNA reads TGCGCCAGCACGGACAGACGGACCAGCACAGATACGCAGTATTTT. Translating gives CASTDRRTSTDTQYF.

This clone was seen a few times. This chain links TRBV28 with TRBJ1-5, with D maybe TRBD1 (5 bases). The V gene lost 11 bases and the J gene lost 3 bases, with 11 bases spanning the gap. The CDR3 consists of 12 residues. Germline values: CDR1 MDHEN, CDR2 SYDVKM. CDR3 DNA: TGTGCCTCAAGGGGCCCCAATCAGCCCCAGCATTTT. Translation gives CASRGPNQPQHF. Combining the CDR3 with reference TRBV28 and TRBJ1-5 gives the whole variable domain DVKVTQSSRYLVKRTGEKVFLECVQDMDHENMFWYRQDPGLGLRLIYFSYDVKMKEKGDIPEGYSVSREKKERFSLILESASTNQTSMYLCASRGPNQPQHFGDGTRLSIL.

The chain uses TRBV6-4 and TRBJ2-1; 12 bases are shared with TRBD2. CDR1 is MRHNA and CDR2 is SNTAGT in the germline V gene. With 5 bases clipped from V and 8 bases from J, the junction kept 1 base outside the gene matches. This CDR3 contains 13 residues. CDR3 sequence reads: CASSRLAGDEQFF. The CDR3 nucleotides read TGTGCCAGCAGTCGACTAGCGGGAGATGAGCAGTTCTTC.

There are a few counts of this clone. The chain couples TRBV28 to TRBJ2-7; TRBD1 matches 9 bases. Germline V gives CDR1 MDHEN, CDR2 SYDVKM. The CDR3 covers 13 residues. V gave up 6 bases and J gave up 7 bases; unmatched junction bases: 7. CDR3 DNA: TGTGCCAGCAGGATACAGGGGGCGGGAGAGCAGTACTTC. Residues: CASRIQGAGEQYF.

This clone was seen a few times. One end of the junction is discordant with germline, which a read error may explain. The rearrangement links TRBV18 to TRBJ1-2; possibly TRBD1 for D (6 bases). This CDR3 comprises 13 residues. Germline V gives CDR1 KGHSH, CDR2 LQKENI. The CDR3: CASTPSDRFFYTF. In DNA form, the CDR3 reads TGTGCCAGCACACCATCCGACAGGTTCTTTTATACCTTC.

This clone was observed a few times. The chain employs TRBV28 and TRBJ2-1; TRBD2 is a possible D gene (5 bases). The germline V gene encodes CDR1 MDHEN and CDR2 SYDVKM. The CDR3 is 13 residues long. Deletions cut 1 base from V and 12 bases from J, with 13 bases between. CDR3 in DNA: TGTGCCAGCAGTTTATCCCCGCGGGTATGGCAGTTCTTC. This codes for CASSLSPRVWQFF.